This TCR beta chain appears in the sequencing data of a study of CD8 T cells in Susac syndrome. Germline V lookup: CDR1 SGHRS, CDR2 YFSETQ. The CDR3 spans 17 residues. With V trimmed by 0 bases and J by 2 bases, 10 bases remained unmatched. RNA amounts of about 0.5 to 1 ug underwent reverse transcription with random hexamers. Each CDR3 protein is one row after TCRdb ran MiXCR on the immunoSEQ multiplex PCR reads. Of a few hundred thousand distinct CDR3 sequences in the sample, nearly 97% were seen once. V and J are TRBV5-1 and TRBJ2-5; TRBD2 aligns across 7 bases. The source of this sequence is a human donor with multiple sclerosis. Sequenced input: CD4+ T cells from PBMCs. The CDR3 spells CASSLDPAGRVQETQYF. Here the CDR3 DNA reads TGCGCCAGCAGCTTGGATCCAGCGGGAAGGGTGCAAGAGACCCAGTACTTC.